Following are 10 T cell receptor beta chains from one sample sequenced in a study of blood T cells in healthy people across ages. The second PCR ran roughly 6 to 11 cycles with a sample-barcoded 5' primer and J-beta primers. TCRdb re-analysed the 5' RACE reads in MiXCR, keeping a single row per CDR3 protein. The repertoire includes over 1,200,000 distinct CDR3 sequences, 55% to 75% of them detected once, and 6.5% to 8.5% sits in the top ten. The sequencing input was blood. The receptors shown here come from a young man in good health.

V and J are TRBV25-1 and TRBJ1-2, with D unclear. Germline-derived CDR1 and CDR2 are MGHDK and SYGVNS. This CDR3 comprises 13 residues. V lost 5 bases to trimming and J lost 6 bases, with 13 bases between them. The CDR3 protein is CASSPLARDGYTF. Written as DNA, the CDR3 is TGTGCCAGCAGTCCCTTGGCGAGGGATGGCTACACCTTC.

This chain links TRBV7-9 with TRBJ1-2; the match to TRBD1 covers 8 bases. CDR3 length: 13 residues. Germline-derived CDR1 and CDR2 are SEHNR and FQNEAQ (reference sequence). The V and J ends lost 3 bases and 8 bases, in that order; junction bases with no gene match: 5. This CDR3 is CASSFSTGEGYTF. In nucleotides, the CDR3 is TGTGCCAGCAGCTTTTCGACAGGGGAAGGCTACACCTTC.

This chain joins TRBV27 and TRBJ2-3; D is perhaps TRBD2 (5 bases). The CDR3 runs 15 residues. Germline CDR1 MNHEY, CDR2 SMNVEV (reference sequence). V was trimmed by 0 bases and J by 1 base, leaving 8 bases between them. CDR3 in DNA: TGTGCCAGCAGTTTATCGGGGAGACGCACAGATACGCAGTATTTT. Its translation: CASSLSGRRTDTQYF.

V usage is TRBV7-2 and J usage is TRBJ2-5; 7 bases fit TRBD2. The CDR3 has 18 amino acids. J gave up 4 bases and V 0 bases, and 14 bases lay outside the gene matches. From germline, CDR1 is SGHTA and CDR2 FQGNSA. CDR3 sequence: CASSLAFTRGSGSETQYF. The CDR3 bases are TGTGCCAGCAGCTTAGCGTTCACTCGCGGGAGTGGGTCAGAGACCCAGTACTTC. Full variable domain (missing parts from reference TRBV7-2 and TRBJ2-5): GAGVSQSPSNKVTEKGKDVELRCDPISGHTALYWYRQSLGQGLEFLIYFQGNSAPDKSGLPSDRFSAERTGGSVSTLTIQRTQQEDSAVYLCASSLAFTRGSGSETQYFGPGTRLLVL.

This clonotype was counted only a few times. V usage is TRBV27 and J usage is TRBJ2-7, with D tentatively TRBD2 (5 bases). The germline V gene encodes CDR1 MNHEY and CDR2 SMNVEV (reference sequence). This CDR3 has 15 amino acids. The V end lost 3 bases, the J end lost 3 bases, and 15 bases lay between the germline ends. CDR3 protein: CASSFDGGSGYEQYF. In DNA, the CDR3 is TGTGCCAGCAGTTTTGATGGCGGGTCGGGCTACGAGCAGTACTTC.

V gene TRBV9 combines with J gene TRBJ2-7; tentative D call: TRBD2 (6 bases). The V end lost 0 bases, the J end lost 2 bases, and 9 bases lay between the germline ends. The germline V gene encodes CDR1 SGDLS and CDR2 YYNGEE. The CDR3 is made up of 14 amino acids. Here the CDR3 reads CASSVGTKAYEQYF. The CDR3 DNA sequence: TGTGCCAGCAGCGTAGGGACTAAGGCCTACGAGCAGTACTTC. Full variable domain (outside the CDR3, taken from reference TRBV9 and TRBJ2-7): DSGVTQTPKHLITATGQRVTLRCSPRSGDLSVYWYQQSLDQGLQFLIQYYNGEERAKGNILERFSAQQFPDLHSELNLSSLELGDSALYFCASSVGTKAYEQYFGPGTRLTVT.

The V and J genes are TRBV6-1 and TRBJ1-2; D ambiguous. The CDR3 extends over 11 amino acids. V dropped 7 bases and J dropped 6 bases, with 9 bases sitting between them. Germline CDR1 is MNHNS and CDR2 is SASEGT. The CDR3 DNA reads TGTGCCAGCATGGAGGGCGATGGCTACACCTTC. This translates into CASMEGDGYTF.

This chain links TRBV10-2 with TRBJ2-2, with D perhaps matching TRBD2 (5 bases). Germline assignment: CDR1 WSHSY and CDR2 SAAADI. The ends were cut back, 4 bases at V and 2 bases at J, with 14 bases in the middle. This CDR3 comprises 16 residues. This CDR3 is CASSGRGSSNTGELFF. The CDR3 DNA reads TGCGCCAGCAGTGGGAGAGGGTCGAGTAACACCGGGGAGCTGTTTTTT.

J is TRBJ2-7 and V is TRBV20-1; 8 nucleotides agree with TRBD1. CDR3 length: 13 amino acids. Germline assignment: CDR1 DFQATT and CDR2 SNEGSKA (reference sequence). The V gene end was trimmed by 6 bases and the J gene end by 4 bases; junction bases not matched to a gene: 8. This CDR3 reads CSAEPGQAYEQYF. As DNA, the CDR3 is TGCAGTGCGGAACCGGGACAGGCGTACGAGCAGTACTTC.

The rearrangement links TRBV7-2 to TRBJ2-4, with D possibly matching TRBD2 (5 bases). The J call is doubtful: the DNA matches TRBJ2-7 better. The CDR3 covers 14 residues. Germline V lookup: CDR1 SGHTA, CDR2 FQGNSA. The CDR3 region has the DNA TGTGCCAGCAGTCTTGACCCCGTTCGGGGCGAGCAGTACTTC. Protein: CASSLDPVRGEQYF.